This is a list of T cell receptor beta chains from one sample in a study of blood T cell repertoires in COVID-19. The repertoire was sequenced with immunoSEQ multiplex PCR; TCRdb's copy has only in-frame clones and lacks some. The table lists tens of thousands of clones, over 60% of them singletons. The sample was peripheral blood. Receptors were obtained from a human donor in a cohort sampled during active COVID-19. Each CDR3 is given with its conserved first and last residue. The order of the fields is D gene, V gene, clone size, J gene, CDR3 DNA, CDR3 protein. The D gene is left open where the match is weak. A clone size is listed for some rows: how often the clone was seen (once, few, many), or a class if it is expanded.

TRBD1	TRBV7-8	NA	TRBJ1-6	TGTGCCAGCAGCTTAGCGGGGACAGGGGGCCGAAATTCACCCCTCCACTTT	CASSLAGTGGRNSPLHF
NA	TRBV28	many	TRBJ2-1	TGTGCCAGCAGGTCAAGCGGGCCGTCCTACAATGAGCAGTTCTTC	CASRSSGPSYNEQFF
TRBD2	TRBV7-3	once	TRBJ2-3	TGTGCCAGCAGCCCTGGACTAGTATCAGATACGCAGTATTTT	CASSPGLVSDTQYF
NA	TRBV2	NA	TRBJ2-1	TGTGCCAGCAGTGAAGGGTTAGCCACCTACAATGAGCAGTTCTTC	CASSEGLATYNEQFF
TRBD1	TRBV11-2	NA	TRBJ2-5	TGTGCCAGCAGCCGGGACAGAAGCCAAGAGACCCAGTACTTC	CASSRDRSQETQYF
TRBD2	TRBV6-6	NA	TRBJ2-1	TGTGCCAGCAGTTTCGGGAGGGCCTTGTACAATGAGCAGTTCTTC	CASSFGRALYNEQFF
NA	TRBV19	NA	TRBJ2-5	TGTGCCAGTAGTTCTACGCGAGGGGAGACCCAGTACTTC	CASSSTRGETQYF
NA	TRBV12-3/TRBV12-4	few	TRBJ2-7	TGTGCCAGCAGTTACGGGGGAGCTTACGAGCAGTACTTC	CASSYGGAYEQYF
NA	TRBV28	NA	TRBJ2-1	TGTGCCAGCAGCCCAGAGTGGCGGCAACTCCTAGTCAATGAGCAGTTCTTC	CASSPEWRQLLVNEQFF
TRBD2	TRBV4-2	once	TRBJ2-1	TGTGCCAGCAGCCAAGATTGGGAGGGCCAAGTAGAGCAGTTCTTC	CASSQDWEGQVEQFF